Listed here are 15 T cell receptor beta chains from one sample, sequenced in a study of blood T cell repertoires in COVID-19. Here immunoSEQ multiplex PCR was the method, and the copy in TCRdb shows in-frame clones only, minus some. This table has under 200,000 clones, 79% appearing once. The sequenced sample was peripheral blood. These receptors were collected from a woman in her sixties or seventies with COVID-19, enrolled during active disease.

This CDR3 is CASSQIPPGQGVVAKNIQYF. The CDR3 DNA reads TGCGCCAGCAGCCAAATCCCTCCGGGACAGGGGGTGGTGGCCAAAAACATTCAGTACTTC. The rearrangement joins TRBV4-1 to TRBJ2-4; 11 bases are shared with TRBD1. CDR1 is MGHRA and CDR2 is YSYEKL in the germline V gene. The CDR3 extends over 20 amino acids. After removal of 2 bases from V and 1 base from J, the junction contained 13 bases not matched to a gene.

V gene TRBV5-4 combines with J gene TRBJ1-1, with 7 nucleotides matching TRBD1. Losses at the gene ends were 4 bases for V and 0 bases for J; bases not matched to a gene: 3. Germline V gives CDR1 SGHNT, CDR2 YYREEE (reference sequence). The CDR3 extends over 14 amino acids. CDR3 loop: CASSMTGLNTEAFF. CDR3 DNA: TGTGCCAGCAGCATGACAGGGCTGAACACTGAAGCTTTCTTT.

This clone was picked up a small number of times. The genes are TRBV6-5 and TRBJ1-2, with 7 bases matching TRBD1. There are 13 residues in the CDR3. The V gene's germline CDR1 is MNHEY and CDR2 SVGAGI. Unmatched junction bases numbered 9, after V lost 7 bases and J lost 7 bases. DNA for the CDR3: TGTGCCAGCACCATGACAGGGTTCGCTGGCTACACCTTC. It encodes CASTMTGFAGYTF.

The rearrangement joins TRBV7-3 to TRBJ2-3; 9 nucleotides line up with TRBD1. The CDR3 covers 16 residues. Germline lookup yields CDR1 SGHTA and CDR2 FQGTGA. Trimming at V came to 3 bases and at J to 5 bases, leaving 9 bases not matched to a gene. The CDR3 DNA follows: TGTGCCAGCAGCTTTCCCGGACAGGGGCGGGGAGATACGCAGTATTTT. Translation: CASSFPGQGRGDTQYF.

Here the CDR3 reads CASSLGGDFAYEQYF. CDR3 coding DNA: TGTGCCAGCAGCTTAGGGGGGGACTTTGCCTACGAGCAGTACTTC. The chain combines TRBV7-2 with TRBJ2-7, with D possibly TRBD2 on 6 matching bases. The CDR3 extends over 15 amino acids. The germline V gene encodes CDR1 SGHTA and CDR2 FQGNSA. V was cut by 1 base and J by 2 bases, with 12 bases left in between.

CDR3 protein: CASRGGGGGGTDTQYF. CDR3 sequence (DNA): TGTGCCAGCAGAGGAGGGGGCGGGGGGGGCACAGATACGCAGTATTTT. The chain carries TRBV5-4 and TRBJ2-3; TRBD2 aligns across 9 bases. J lost 1 base, V lost 5 bases, and 8 bases had no gene match. CDR1 is SGHNT and CDR2 is YYREEE in the germline V gene (reference sequence). The CDR3 has 16 amino acids.

CDR3 DNA sequence: TGTGCCAGCAGCTCTGGACTAGCGGGAGATGGGGATACGCAGTATTTT. This codes for CASSSGLAGDGDTQYF. V usage is TRBV7-3 and J usage is TRBJ2-3; 13 bases agree with TRBD2. J gave up 6 bases and V 4 bases, and 7 bases lay outside the gene matches. The CDR3 runs to 16 residues. Germline V gene sequence: CDR1 SGHTA, CDR2 FQGTGA.

This chain uses TRBV6-5 with TRBJ1-2; the D gene is possibly TRBD1 (6 bases). Trimming took off 5 bases at V and 6 bases at J, with 13 bases between the two ends. Germline lookup yields CDR1 MNHEY and CDR2 SVGAGI. The CDR3 loop spans 13 amino acids. The CDR3 bases are TGTGCCAGCAGTCAGGGGTTTAGGGATGGCTACACCTTC. This translates into CASSQGFRDGYTF.

The chain combines TRBV7-9 with TRBJ1-2; no firm D call. This CDR3 comprises 12 residues. Per the germline V gene, CDR1 is SEHNR and CDR2 is FQNEAQ (reference sequence). The germline V and J ends were trimmed by 5 bases and 2 bases, with 6 bases remaining between them. CDR3 sequence reads: CASSQQNYGYTF. In nucleotides, the CDR3 is TGTGCCAGCAGCCAACAGAACTATGGCTACACCTTC.

The chain is built from TRBV5-1 and TRBJ2-2; 7 bases agree with TRBD1. From germline, CDR1 is SGHRS and CDR2 YFSETQ. This CDR3 has 16 amino acids. V gave up 4 bases and J gave up 0 bases; unmatched junction bases: 6. The CDR3 here is CASSITGDSNTGELFF. The CDR3 DNA follows: TGCGCCAGCAGCATTACAGGGGATTCGAACACCGGGGAGCTGTTTTTT.

This clone turned up a few times. The genes are TRBV11-2 and TRBJ1-2; 7 nucleotides agree with TRBD1. The CDR3 covers 15 residues. V gave up 5 bases and J gave up 11 bases; unmatched junction bases: 17. In germline, CDR1 is SGHAT, CDR2 FQNNGV. The CDR3 DNA sequence: TGTGCCAGCAGCCCCGTGAGGGGGCGCAATAAACGGTACACCTTC. This gives the protein CASSPVRGRNKRYTF.

The chain has TRBV21-1 and TRBJ2-3; TRBD2 reflects the table's D call only, with no check against the DNA. TRBV21-1 is a recognized pseudogene. CDR3 length: 20 amino acids. CDR3 sequence reads: CASTRKNLTSGGEITDTQYF. In DNA, the CDR3 is TGTGCCAGCACCCGCAAAAATCTGACTAGCGGGGGGGAAATCACAGATACGCAGTATTTT.

This rearrangement joins TRBV7-9 to TRBJ2-2; D perhaps matches TRBD1 (8 bases). The germline CDR1 and CDR2 sequences are SEHNR and FQNEAQ (reference sequence). The V gene lost 3 bases and the J gene lost 6 bases, with 26 bases spanning the gap. The CDR3 is 19 residues long. The CDR3 loop is CASSFLGGRGQGFAGELFF. CDR3 coding DNA: TGTGCCAGCAGCTTCTTGGGGGGGCGTGGACAGGGATTTGCCGGGGAGCTGTTTTTT.

The gene calls are TRBV4-3 and TRBJ2-2; D gene unclear. Germline values: CDR1 LGHNA, CDR2 YSLEER. V was shortened by 1 base and J by 4 bases, with 7 bases between the two germline ends. CDR3 length equals 14 residues. As DNA, the CDR3 is TGCGCCAGCAGCCAAGCAGGTTCCACCGGGGAGCTGTTTTTT. As protein: CASSQAGSTGELFF.

This chain connects TRBV7-8 to TRBJ2-5; 9 positions match TRBD2. This CDR3 has 15 residues. Per germline, CDR1 SGHVS and CDR2 FQNEAQ. V lost 2 bases to trimming and J lost 2 bases; unmatched junction nucleotides: 3. The CDR3 region has the DNA TGTGCCAGCAGCTTACTGACTAGCGGACAAGAGACCCAGTACTTC. Its protein is CASSLLTSGQETQYF.